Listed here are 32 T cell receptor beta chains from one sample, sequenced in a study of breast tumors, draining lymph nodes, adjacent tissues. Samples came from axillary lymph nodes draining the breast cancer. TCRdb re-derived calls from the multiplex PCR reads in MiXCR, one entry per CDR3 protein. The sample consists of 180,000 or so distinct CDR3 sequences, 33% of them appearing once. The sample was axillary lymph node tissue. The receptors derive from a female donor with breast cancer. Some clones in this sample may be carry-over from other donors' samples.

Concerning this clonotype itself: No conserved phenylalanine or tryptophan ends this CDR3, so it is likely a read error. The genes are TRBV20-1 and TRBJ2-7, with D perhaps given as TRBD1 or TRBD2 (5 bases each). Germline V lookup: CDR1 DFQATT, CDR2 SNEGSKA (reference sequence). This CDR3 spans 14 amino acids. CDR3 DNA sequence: TGCAGTGCCGAGGGACGGAAGACTTCCTCCGAGCAGTACTCC. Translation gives CSAEGRKTSSEQYS.

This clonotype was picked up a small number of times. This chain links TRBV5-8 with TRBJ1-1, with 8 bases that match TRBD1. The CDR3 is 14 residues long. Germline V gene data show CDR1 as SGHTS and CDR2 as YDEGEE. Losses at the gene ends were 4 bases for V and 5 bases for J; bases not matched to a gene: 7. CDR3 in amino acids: CASSTDRASTEAFF. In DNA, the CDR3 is TGTGCCAGCAGCACGGACAGGGCATCTACTGAAGCTTTCTTT.

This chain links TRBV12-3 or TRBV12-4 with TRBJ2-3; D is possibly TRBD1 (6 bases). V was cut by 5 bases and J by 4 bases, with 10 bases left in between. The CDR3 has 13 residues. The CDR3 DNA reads TGTGCCAGCAGTCAGGGGATCGCAGATACGCAGTATTTT. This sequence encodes CASSQGIADTQYF.

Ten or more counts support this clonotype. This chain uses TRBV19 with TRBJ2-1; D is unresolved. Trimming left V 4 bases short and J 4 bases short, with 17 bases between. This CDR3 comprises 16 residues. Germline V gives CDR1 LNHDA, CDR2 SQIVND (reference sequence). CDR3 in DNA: TGTGCCAGTAGTAAGGCCGTTGGCCAGCTTTACAATGAGCAGTTCTTC. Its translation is CASSKAVGQLYNEQFF.

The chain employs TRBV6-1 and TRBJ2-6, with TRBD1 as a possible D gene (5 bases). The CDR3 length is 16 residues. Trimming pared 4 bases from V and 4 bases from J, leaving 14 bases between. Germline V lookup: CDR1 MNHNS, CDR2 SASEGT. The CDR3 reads CASSVRAQGGANVLTF. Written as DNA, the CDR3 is TGTGCCAGCAGTGTAAGAGCTCAGGGAGGGGCCAACGTCCTGACTTTC.

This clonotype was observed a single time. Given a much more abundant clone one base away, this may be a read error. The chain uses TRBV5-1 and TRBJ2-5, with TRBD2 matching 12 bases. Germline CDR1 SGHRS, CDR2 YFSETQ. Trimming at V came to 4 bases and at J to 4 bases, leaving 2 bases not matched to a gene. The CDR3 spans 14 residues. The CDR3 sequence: CASSLAGGSETQYF. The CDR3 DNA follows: TGCGCCAGCAGCCTAGCGGGGGGGTCAGAGACCCAGTACTTC. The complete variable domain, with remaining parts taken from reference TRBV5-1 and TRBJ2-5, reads KAGVTQTPRYLIKTRGQQVTLSCSPISGHRSVSWYQQTPGQGLQFLFEYFSETQRNKGNFPGRFSGRQFSNSRSEMNVSTLELGDSALYLCASSLAGGSETQYFGPGTRLLVL.

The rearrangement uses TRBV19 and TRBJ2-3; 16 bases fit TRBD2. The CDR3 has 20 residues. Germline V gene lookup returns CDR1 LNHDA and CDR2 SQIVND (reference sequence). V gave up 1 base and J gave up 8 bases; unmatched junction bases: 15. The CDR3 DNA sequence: TGTGCCAGTAGTATAGGTCGGGGACTAGCGGGGGGGAAGAGCACTGGTACGCAGTATTTT. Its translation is CASSIGRGLAGGKSTGTQYF.

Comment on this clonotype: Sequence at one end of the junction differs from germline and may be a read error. The CDR3 here is CASSLGWGTQPRHF. The CDR3 DNA reads TGTGCCAGCAGCTTAGGTTGGGGGACTCAGCCCCGGCATTTT. The chain couples TRBV11-2 to TRBJ1-5; tentatively, D is TRBD1 (5 bases). Germline lookup yields CDR1 SGHAT and CDR2 FQNNGV. The CDR3 length is 14 residues. The entire variable domain, with the rest obtained from reference TRBV11-2 and TRBJ1-5, is as follows: EAGVAQSPRYKIIEKRQSVAFWCNPISGHATLYWYQQILGQGPKLLIQFQNNGVVDDSQLPKDRFSAERLKGVDSTLKIQPAKLEDSAVYLCASSLGWGTQPRHFGDGTRLSIL.

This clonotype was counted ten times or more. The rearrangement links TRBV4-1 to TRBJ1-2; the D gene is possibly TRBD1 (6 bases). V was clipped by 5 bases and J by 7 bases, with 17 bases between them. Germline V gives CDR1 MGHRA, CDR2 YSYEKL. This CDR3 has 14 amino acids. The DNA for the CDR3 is TGCGCCAGCAGCGCCACCCAGGGGCGGGGTGGCTACACCTTC. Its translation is CASSATQGRGGYTF.

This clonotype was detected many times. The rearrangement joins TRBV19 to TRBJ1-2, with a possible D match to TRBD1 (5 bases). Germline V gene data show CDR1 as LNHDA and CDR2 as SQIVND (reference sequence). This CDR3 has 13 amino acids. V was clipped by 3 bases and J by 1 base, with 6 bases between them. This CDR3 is CASSIDSNYGYTF. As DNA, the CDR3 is TGTGCCAGTAGTATCGACAGTAACTATGGCTACACCTTC.

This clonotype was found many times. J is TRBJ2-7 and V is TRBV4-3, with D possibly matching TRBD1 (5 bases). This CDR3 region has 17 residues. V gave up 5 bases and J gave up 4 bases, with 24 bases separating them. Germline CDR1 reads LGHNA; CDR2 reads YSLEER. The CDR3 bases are TGCGCCAGCAGCGCCTCGGTGGGATCAGGGATCGGATACGAGCAGTACTTC. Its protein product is CASSASVGSGIGYEQYF.

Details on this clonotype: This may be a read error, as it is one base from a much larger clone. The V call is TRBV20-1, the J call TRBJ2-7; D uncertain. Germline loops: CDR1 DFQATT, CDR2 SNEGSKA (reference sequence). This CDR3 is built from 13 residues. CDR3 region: CSARGLAYYAQYF. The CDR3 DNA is TGCAGTGCTAGAGGCTTGGCATATTACGCGCAGTACTTC.

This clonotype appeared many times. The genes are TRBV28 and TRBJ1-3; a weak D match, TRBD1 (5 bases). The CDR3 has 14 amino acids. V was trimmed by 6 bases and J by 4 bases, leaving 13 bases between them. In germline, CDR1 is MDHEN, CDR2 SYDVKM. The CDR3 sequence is CASRGRRGGNTIYF. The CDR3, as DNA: TGTGCCAGCAGGGGAAGAAGGGGAGGAAACACCATATATTTT. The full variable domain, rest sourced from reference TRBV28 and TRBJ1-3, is DVKVTQSSRYLVKRTGEKVFLECVQDMDHENMFWYRQDPGLGLRLIYFSYDVKMKEKGDIPEGYSVSREKKERFSLILESASTNQTSMYLCASRGRRGGNTIYFGEGSWLTVV.

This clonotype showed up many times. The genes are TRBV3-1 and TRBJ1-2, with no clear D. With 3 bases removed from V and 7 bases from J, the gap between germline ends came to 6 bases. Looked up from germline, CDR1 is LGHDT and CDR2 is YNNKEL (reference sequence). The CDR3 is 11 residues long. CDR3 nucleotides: TGTGCCAGCAGCCAGGGGTTTGGCTACACCTTC. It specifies CASSQGFGYTF.

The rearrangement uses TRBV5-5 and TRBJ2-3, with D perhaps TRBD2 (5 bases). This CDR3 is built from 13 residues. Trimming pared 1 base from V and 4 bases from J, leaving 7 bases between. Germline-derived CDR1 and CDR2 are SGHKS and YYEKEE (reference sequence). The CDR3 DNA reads TGTGCCAGCAGCTTGCAGGACTCAGATACGCAGTATTTT. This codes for CASSLQDSDTQYF.

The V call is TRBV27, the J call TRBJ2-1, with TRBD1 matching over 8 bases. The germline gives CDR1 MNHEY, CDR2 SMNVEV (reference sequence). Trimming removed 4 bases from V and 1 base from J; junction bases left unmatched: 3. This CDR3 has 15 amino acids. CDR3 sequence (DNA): TGTGCCAGCAGTTCCGGGACAGGTTCCTACAATGAGCAGTTCTTC. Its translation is CASSSGTGSYNEQFF.

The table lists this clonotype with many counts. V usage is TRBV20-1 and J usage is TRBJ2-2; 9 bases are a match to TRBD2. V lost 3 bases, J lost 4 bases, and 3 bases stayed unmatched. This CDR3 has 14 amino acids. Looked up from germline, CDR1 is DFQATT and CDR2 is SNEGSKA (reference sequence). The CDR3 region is CSARLAGRTGELFF. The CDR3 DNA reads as TGCAGTGCTAGGCTAGCGGGGCGCACCGGGGAGCTGTTTTTT.

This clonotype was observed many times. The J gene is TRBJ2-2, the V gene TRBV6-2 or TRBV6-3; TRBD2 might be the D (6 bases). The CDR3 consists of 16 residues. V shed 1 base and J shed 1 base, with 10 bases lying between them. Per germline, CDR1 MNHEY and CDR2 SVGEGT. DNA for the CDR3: TGTGCCAGCAGTTACTATGGCGGGATGAACACCGGGGAGCTGTTTTTT. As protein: CASSYYGGMNTGELFF.

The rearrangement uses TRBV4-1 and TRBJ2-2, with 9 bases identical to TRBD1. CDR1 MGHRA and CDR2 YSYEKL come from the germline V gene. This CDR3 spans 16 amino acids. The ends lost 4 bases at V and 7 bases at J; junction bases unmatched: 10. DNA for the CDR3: TGCGCCAGCAGCCTAATGGAGGGACAGGGACACGGGGAGCTGTTTTTT. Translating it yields CASSLMEGQGHGELFF.

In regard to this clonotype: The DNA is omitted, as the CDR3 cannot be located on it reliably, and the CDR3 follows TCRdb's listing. The CDR3 sequence is CASRDLGQGRAFFGQGTIYF. The genes are TRBV6-6 and TRBJ1-3; TRBD1 was called by the table and not checked on the DNA. Germline values: CDR1 MNHNY, CDR2 SVGAGI (reference sequence). A total of 20 residues make up the CDR3, ends included.

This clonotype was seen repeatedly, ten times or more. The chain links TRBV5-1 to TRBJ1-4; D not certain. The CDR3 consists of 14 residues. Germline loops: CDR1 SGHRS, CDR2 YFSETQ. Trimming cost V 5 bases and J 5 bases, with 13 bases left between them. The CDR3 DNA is TGCGCCAGCAGGGCAGCAATCGGAAATGAAAAACTGTTTTTT. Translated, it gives CASRAAIGNEKLFF.

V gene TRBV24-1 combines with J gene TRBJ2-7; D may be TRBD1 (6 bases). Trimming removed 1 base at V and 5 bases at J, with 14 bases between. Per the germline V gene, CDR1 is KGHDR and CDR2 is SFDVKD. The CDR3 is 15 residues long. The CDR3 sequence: CATSDFTGQSHEQYF. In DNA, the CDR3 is TGTGCCACCAGTGATTTCACGGGACAATCCCACGAGCAGTACTTC.

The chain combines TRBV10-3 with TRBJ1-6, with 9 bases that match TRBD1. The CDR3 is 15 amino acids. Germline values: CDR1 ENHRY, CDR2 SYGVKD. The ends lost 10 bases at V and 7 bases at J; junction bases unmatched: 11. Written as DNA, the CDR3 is TGTGCCACTGAGACGGGACAGGGCGAGAATTCACCCCTCCACTTT. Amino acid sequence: CATETGQGENSPLHF.

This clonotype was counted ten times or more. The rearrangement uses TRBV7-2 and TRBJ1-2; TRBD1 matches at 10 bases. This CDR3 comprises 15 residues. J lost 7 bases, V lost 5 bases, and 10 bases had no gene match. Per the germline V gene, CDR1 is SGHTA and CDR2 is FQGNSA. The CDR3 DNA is TGTGCCAGCAGCCCACTTGACAGGGGGCCGCGTGGCTACACCTTC. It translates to CASSPLDRGPRGYTF. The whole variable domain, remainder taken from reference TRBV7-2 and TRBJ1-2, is GAGVSQSPSNKVTEKGKDVELRCDPISGHTALYWYRQSLGQGLEFLIYFQGNSAPDKSGLPSDRFSAERTGGSVSTLTIQRTQQEDSAVYLCASSPLDRGPRGYTFGSGTRLTVV.

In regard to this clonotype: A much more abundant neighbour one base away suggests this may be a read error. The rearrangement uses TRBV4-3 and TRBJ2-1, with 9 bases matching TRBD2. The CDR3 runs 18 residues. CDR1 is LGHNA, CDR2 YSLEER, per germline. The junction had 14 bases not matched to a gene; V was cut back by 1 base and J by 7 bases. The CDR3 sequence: CASSQGPPGSGSRNEQFF. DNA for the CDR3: TGCGCCAGCAGCCAAGGGCCCCCCGGTAGCGGGAGCAGGAATGAGCAGTTCTTC.

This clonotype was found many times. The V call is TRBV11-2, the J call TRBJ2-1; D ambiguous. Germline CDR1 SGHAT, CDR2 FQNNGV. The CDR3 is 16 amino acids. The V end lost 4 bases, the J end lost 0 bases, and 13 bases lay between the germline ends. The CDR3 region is CASSYSFLSSYNEQFF. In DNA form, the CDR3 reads TGTGCCAGCAGCTACTCTTTCCTTTCCTCCTACAATGAGCAGTTCTTC.

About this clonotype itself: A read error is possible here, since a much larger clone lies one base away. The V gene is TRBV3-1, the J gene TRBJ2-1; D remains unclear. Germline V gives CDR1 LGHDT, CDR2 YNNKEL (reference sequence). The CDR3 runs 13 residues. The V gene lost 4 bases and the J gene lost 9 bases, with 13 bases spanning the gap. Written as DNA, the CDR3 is TGTGCCAGCAGCCTGGGAAGAAAAAGTGAGCAGTTCTTC. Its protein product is CASSLGRKSEQFF.

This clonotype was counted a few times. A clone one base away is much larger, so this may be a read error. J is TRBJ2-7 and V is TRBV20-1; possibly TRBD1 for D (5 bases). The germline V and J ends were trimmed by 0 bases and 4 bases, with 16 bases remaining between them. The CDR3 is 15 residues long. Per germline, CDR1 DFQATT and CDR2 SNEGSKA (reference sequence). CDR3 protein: CSARDSRRVAYEQYF. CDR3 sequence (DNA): TGCAGTGCTAGAGATTCTCGCAGGGTCGCGTACGAGCAGTACTTC.

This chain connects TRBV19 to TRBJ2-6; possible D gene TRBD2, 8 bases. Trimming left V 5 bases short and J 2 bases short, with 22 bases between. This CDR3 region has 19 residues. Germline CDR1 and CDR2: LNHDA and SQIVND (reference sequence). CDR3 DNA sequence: TGTGCCAGTAGTCAACAAACAGGGGCGGGGGGCCCTGGGGCCAACGTCCTGACTTTC. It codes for CASSQQTGAGGPGANVLTF.

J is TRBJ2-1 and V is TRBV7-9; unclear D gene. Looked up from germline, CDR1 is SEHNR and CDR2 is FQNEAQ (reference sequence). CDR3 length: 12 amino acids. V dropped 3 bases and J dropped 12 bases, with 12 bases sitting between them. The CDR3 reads CASSFDLRTQFF. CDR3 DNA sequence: TGTGCCAGCAGCTTCGACCTGCGGACGCAGTTCTTC.

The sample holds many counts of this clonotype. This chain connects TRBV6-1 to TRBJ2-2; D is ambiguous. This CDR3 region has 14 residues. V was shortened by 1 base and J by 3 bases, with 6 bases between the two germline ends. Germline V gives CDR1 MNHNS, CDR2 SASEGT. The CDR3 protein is CASSEVADTGELFF. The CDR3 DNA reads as TGTGCCAGCAGTGAAGTCGCGGACACCGGGGAGCTGTTTTTT.

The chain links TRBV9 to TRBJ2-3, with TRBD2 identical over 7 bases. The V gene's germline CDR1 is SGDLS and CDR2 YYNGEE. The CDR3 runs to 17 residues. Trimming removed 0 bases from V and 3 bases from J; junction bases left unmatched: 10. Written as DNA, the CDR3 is TGTGCCAGCAGCGTAGGACCAGCGGGGAGGAGGACAGATACGCAGTATTTT. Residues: CASSVGPAGRRTDTQYF.